These 18 T cell receptor beta chains share one sample of origin, sequenced in a study of early T cells in non-severe SARS-CoV-2 infection. Using its own MiXCR run on the 5' RACE reads, TCRdb lists one record per CDR3 protein. The sample lists some 29,000 distinct CDR3 sequences; about 4.6% were seen once. Sequencing was done on a sample of whole blood. Every receptor here comes from an adult who was a healthcare worker with PCR-confirmed SARS-CoV-2 infection or an uninfected control (not recorded which).

This clonotype has just a few counts. This chain uses TRBV12-2 with TRBJ2-7; TRBD1 was called by the table and not checked on the DNA. TRBV12-2 is a recognized pseudogene. This CDR3 is 15 amino acids long. The CDR3 DNA reads as TGTGCAAGTCGCTCTCTCCGGGACAGGAGATACGAGCAGTACTTC. Protein sequence: CASRSLRDRRYEQYF.

This clonotype showed up many times. The rearrangement uses TRBV11-2 and TRBJ1-1; D gene unclear. The CDR3 covers 13 residues. V lost 1 base and J lost 8, with 11 bases in between. Germline V gene data show CDR1 as SGHAT and CDR2 as FQNNGV. The CDR3 spells CASSLVRQPEAFF. DNA for the CDR3: TGTGCCAGCAGCTTAGTACGACAACCAGAAGCTTTCTTT.

This chain connects TRBV3-1 to TRBJ1-6; D ambiguous. The germline CDR1 and CDR2 sequences are LGHDT and YNNKEL (reference sequence). CDR3 length: 13 amino acids. Trimming left V 4 bases short and J 10 bases short, with 11 bases between. The CDR3 bases are TGTGCCAGCAGCCGAGTCCCAAAATCACCCCTCCACTTT. The encoded protein is CASSRVPKSPLHF.

The chain couples TRBV6-1 to TRBJ2-1; D not resolved. CDR3 size: 14 residues. Trimming took 1 base from V and 3 from J, leaving 7 bases between them. Looked up from germline, CDR1 is MNHNS and CDR2 is SASEGT. The CDR3 loop reads CASSEEPNYNEQFF. DNA of the CDR3: TGTGCCAGCAGTGAAGAACCGAACTACAATGAGCAGTTCTTC.

The genes are TRBV20-1 and TRBJ2-2; 7 positions match TRBD2. Germline lookup yields CDR1 DFQATT and CDR2 SNEGSKA (reference sequence). CDR3 length equals 15 residues. With 3 bases clipped from V and 8 bases from J, the junction kept 12 bases outside the gene matches. CDR3 loop: CSASFFERGMGELFF. CDR3 bases: TGCAGTGCTAGTTTCTTCGAGCGGGGCATGGGGGAGCTGTTTTTT.

This clonotype was detected many times. For the CDR3, the DNA is TGTGCCACCAGTGACCCCCTTTTGGGCGGCTACGAGCAGTACTTC. Protein: CATSDPLLGGYEQYF. The chain recombines TRBV24-1 with TRBJ2-7; D gene uncertain. V lost 4 bases, J lost 3 bases, and 15 bases lay in between. Germline CDR1 is KGHDR and CDR2 is SFDVKD. This CDR3 has 15 amino acids.

This clonotype showed up many times. The chain couples TRBV6-5 to TRBJ1-5; TRBD1 aligns across 7 bases. The germline gives CDR1 MNHEY, CDR2 SVGAGI. CDR3 length: 13 amino acids. The V and J ends lost 5 bases and 6 bases, in that order; junction bases with no gene match: 4. CDR3 in amino acids: CASSHDRVQPQHF. The DNA for the CDR3 is TGTGCCAGCAGTCATGACAGGGTTCAGCCCCAGCATTTT.

This clonotype was counted a few times. This CDR3 reads CSVDSGQGFTGTQYF. CDR3 DNA sequence: TGCAGCGTTGATTCGGGACAGGGGTTTACGGGTACGCAGTATTTT. The V call is TRBV29-1, the J call TRBJ2-3; 10 positions agree with TRBD1. Germline V gene data show CDR1 as SQVTM and CDR2 as ANQGSEA. The CDR3 is made up of 15 amino acids. After removal of 3 bases from V and 8 bases from J, the junction contained 11 bases not matched to a gene.

The chain combines TRBV7-9 with TRBJ1-1; D ambiguous. This CDR3 region has 15 residues. The V gene lost 2 bases and the J gene lost 0 bases, with 10 bases spanning the gap. CDR1 SEHNR and CDR2 FQNEAQ come from the germline V gene (reference sequence). CDR3 DNA sequence: TGTGCCAGCAGCTTATTTGGGATTATGAACACTGAAGCTTTCTTT. Translating it yields CASSLFGIMNTEAFF.

There are a few counts of this clonotype. The chain is built from TRBV21-1 and TRBJ2-7. TRBV21-1 is flagged as a pseudogene. CDR3 length: 14 amino acids. CDR3 nucleotides: TGTGCCAGCAGCAAAGAAGAGACCCCCTACGAGCAGTACTTC. Translation gives CASSKEETPYEQYF.

This clonotype was counted between two and nine times. The V call is TRBV5-1, the J call TRBJ2-3; D not certain. CDR3 size: 16 residues. CDR1 and CDR2 from the germline V gene are SGHRS and YFSETQ. V was pared by 0 bases and J by 4 bases, with 15 bases between. CDR3 in DNA: TGCGCCAGCAGCTTGGATGCCTCAACATCCCCAGATACGCAGTATTTT. It specifies CASSLDASTSPDTQYF. Together with reference TRBV5-1 and TRBJ2-3, the CDR3 gives the full variable domain: KAGVTQTPRYLIKTRGQQVTLSCSPISGHRSVSWYQQTPGQGLQFLFEYFSETQRNKGNFPGRFSGRQFSNSRSEMNVSTLELGDSALYLCASSLDASTSPDTQYFGPGTRLTVL.

The sample holds many counts of this clonotype. This chain connects TRBV7-8 to TRBJ2-1; D possibly corresponds to TRBD2 (6 bases). Trimming removed 7 bases at V and 5 bases at J, with 18 bases between. The CDR3 is 15 amino acids. From germline, CDR1 is SGHVS and CDR2 FQNEAQ. The CDR3 here is CASTGTPGRDNEQFF. In DNA, the CDR3 is TGTGCCAGCACTGGGACTCCCGGTCGCGACAATGAGCAGTTCTTC.

This clonotype was observed at least ten times. This sequence joins TRBV5-1 and TRBJ2-1; 7 bases align to TRBD1. The CDR3 has 15 amino acids. Per the germline V gene, CDR1 is SGHRS and CDR2 is YFSETQ. Trimming at V came to 0 bases and at J to 4 bases, leaving 4 bases not matched to a gene. This CDR3 is CASSLEGQDYNEQFF. Written as DNA, the CDR3 is TGCGCCAGCAGCTTGGAAGGACAGGATTACAATGAGCAGTTCTTC.

This chain connects TRBV6-2 or TRBV6-3 to TRBJ2-1, with a weak D call TRBD2 (6 bases). Trimming stripped 5 bases from V and 7 bases from J, with 12 bases between. Germline CDR1 MNHEY, CDR2 SVGEGT. The CDR3 has 13 amino acids. The CDR3 DNA reads TGTGCCAGCAGTGTTTGGAGGGGAAATGAGCAGTTCTTC. Its translation: CASSVWRGNEQFF.

This clonotype was detected only a few times. The chain has TRBV20-1 and TRBJ2-3, with 7 bases aligning to TRBD2. Germline CDR1 reads DFQATT; CDR2 reads SNEGSKA (reference sequence). With 4 bases clipped from V and 2 bases from J, the junction kept 3 bases outside the gene matches. This CDR3 is 13 amino acids long. The DNA of the CDR3 is TGCAGTGCTACGGAGCGGGACACAGATACGCAGTATTTT. Amino acids: CSATERDTDTQYF.

This clonotype was seen many times. This chain uses TRBV10-1 with TRBJ2-1; 8 nucleotides match TRBD2. The CDR3 covers 14 residues. Germline assignment: CDR1 WNHNN and CDR2 SYGVQD (reference sequence). With 4 bases clipped from V and 5 bases from J, the junction kept 4 bases outside the gene matches. The CDR3 DNA sequence: TGCGCCAGCAGTGTCAGCGGGGGCCACAATGAGCAGTTCTTC. As protein: CASSVSGGHNEQFF.

V is TRBV15 and J is TRBJ2-3; the D gene is possibly TRBD2 (5 bases). Germline V gene sequence: CDR1 LNHNV, CDR2 YYDKDF (reference sequence). V lost 0 bases to trimming and J lost 4 bases, with 8 bases between them. This CDR3 has 14 residues. The CDR3 nucleotides are TGTGCCACCAGCAGAGATCTAGCCGCAGATACGCAGTATTTT. Residues: CATSRDLAADTQYF.

Ten or more counts support this clonotype. V is TRBV3-1 and J is TRBJ2-1; TRBD1 or TRBD2 may be the D gene (5 bases each). Germline V gives CDR1 LGHDT, CDR2 YNNKEL (reference sequence). CDR3 length: 15 residues. V was clipped by 4 bases and J by 5 bases, with 15 bases between them. The CDR3 coding sequence is TGTGCCAGCAGCCTCCTGGGGACCCCGAACAATGAGCAGTTCTTC. Translated: CASSLLGTPNNEQFF.